The 15 T cell receptor beta chains listed next were all sequenced from one sample in a study of graft-versus-host responses after intestinal transplantation. Which antigens these TCRs recognize remains unknown. Profiling relied on immunoSEQ multiplex PCR, and the TCRdb table lists in-frame clones only, not all of them. Among about 120,000 clones listed, roughly 93% were seen once. Sequences were derived from unstimulated CD4+ T cells sorted from spleen or lymph node cells, sampled before intestinal transplant. Every receptor here comes from a human donor who received an intestinal transplant.

The chain has TRBV11-2 and TRBJ1-4; TRBD1 might be the D (5 bases). Trimming stripped 3 bases from V and 8 bases from J, with 10 bases between. The CDR3 sequence is 13 residues long. Germline V lookup: CDR1 SGHAT, CDR2 FQNNGV. CDR3 in amino acids: CASSFGGEEKLFF. DNA for the CDR3: TGTGCCAGCAGCTTCGGGGGAGAGGAAAAACTGTTTTTT.

V is TRBV5-1 and J is TRBJ1-1, with D perhaps matching TRBD1 (6 bases). Trimming took 4 bases from V and 3 from J, leaving 10 bases between them. The CDR3 totals 13 residues. CDR1 is SGHRS, CDR2 YFSETQ, per germline. CDR3: CASSPGDYTEAFF. The CDR3 DNA reads as TGCGCCAGCAGCCCAGGGGACTACACTGAAGCTTTCTTT.

The chain is built from TRBV6-6 and TRBJ1-2; possibly TRBD1 for D (6 bases). The CDR3 is made up of 16 amino acids. In germline, CDR1 is MNHNY, CDR2 SVGAGI (reference sequence). V gave up 4 bases and J gave up 4 bases, with 19 bases separating them. The CDR3 DNA follows: TGTGCCAGCAGTTCCCGTCCCGGGACAATGGTCTATGGCTACACCTTC. Amino acids: CASSSRPGTMVYGYTF.

The CDR3 nucleotides read TGTGCTAGTGGTTATCTGGACAGGGGGAAAGCCAAAAACATTCAGTACTTC. Translation: CASGYLDRGKAKNIQYF. The chain joins TRBV12-5 to TRBJ2-4, with 10 bases matching TRBD1. Germline trimming cut 4 bases from V and 0 bases from J; bases unmatched to any gene: 6. The CDR3 contains 17 residues. From germline, CDR1 is LGHNT and CDR2 FRNRAP.

The genes are TRBV10-2 and TRBJ2-1; 11 bases line up with TRBD2. J was trimmed by 4 bases and V by 6 bases; bases with no gene match: 5. This CDR3 has 15 residues. Germline CDR1 is WSHSY and CDR2 is SAAADI. DNA of the CDR3: TGCGCCAGCAGGCTAACTAGCGGGAGTTACAATGAGCAGTTCTTC. Translating it yields CASRLTSGSYNEQFF.

V and J are TRBV30 and TRBJ2-2; D possibly corresponds to TRBD2 (6 bases). Trimming took off 7 bases at V and 0 bases at J, with 12 bases between the two ends. This CDR3 has 14 amino acids. Germline CDR1 reads GTSNPN; CDR2 reads SVGIG (reference sequence). As DNA, the CDR3 is TGTGCCTATTGCTTAGCGGCGAACACCGGGGAGCTGTTTTTT. Its translation is CAYCLAANTGELFF.

The V call is TRBV6-1, the J call TRBJ1-1; D not resolved. CDR1 is MNHNS, CDR2 SASEGT, per germline. This CDR3 comprises 14 residues. Trimming stripped 4 bases from V and 0 bases from J, with 9 bases between. CDR3 sequence (DNA): TGTGCCAGCAGTGTTCGGCAGATGAACACTGAAGCTTTCTTT. Translated, it gives CASSVRQMNTEAFF.

This clone showed up just once. This chain joins TRBV28 and TRBJ1-1, with 8 positions matching TRBD1. The CDR3 has 15 amino acids. Trimming at V came to 4 bases and at J to 3 bases, leaving 7 bases not matched to a gene. Germline values: CDR1 MDHEN, CDR2 SYDVKM. CDR3 loop: CASSSSGTGDTEAFF. The CDR3 coding sequence is TGTGCCAGCAGTTCCTCCGGGACAGGTGACACTGAAGCTTTCTTT.

This sequence joins TRBV6-4 and TRBJ1-5; possible D gene TRBD1, 5 bases. V was shortened by 0 bases and J by 3 bases, with 12 bases between the two germline ends. This CDR3 is 16 amino acids long. Per the germline V gene, CDR1 is MRHNA and CDR2 is SNTAGT. The CDR3 region is CASSDSVREVNQPQHF. The CDR3 DNA reads as TGTGCCAGCAGTGACTCGGTCAGGGAGGTCAATCAGCCCCAGCATTTT.

The V call is TRBV9, the J call TRBJ2-2; TRBD2 might be the D (6 bases). This CDR3 has 16 residues. Germline CDR1 SGDLS, CDR2 YYNGEE. Trimming pared 3 bases from V and 6 bases from J, leaving 18 bases between. CDR3 DNA sequence: TGTGCCAGCAGCGCCCGCCCGGGAGTTATCGCCGGGGAGCTGTTTTTT. This translates into CASSARPGVIAGELFF.

The rearrangement uses TRBV5-1 and TRBJ2-3; the D is unclear. The V and J ends lost 3 bases and 2 bases respectively, with 1 base between them. This CDR3 contains 11 residues. Germline CDR1 is SGHRS and CDR2 is YFSETQ. The CDR3 nucleotides are TGCGCCAGCAGCTACACAGATACGCAGTATTTT. Amino acids: CASSYTDTQYF. Full variable domain (missing parts from reference TRBV5-1 and TRBJ2-3): KAGVTQTPRYLIKTRGQQVTLSCSPISGHRSVSWYQQTPGQGLQFLFEYFSETQRNKGNFPGRFSGRQFSNSRSEMNVSTLELGDSALYLCASSYTDTQYFGPGTRLTVL.

V gene TRBV9 combines with J gene TRBJ2-5; TRBD1 is a possible D gene (6 bases). The tail of the sequence fits TRBJ2-7 better, so the J call may be wrong. Germline V lookup: CDR1 SGDLS, CDR2 YYNGEE. The CDR3 runs 15 residues. As DNA, the CDR3 is TGTGCCAGCAGCCCTCAACAGGGACGTAGTTCCGAGCAGTACTTC. It is translated as CASSPQQGRSSEQYF.

This clone was seen just once. The chain employs TRBV6-6 and TRBJ1-6; possible D gene TRBD1, 6 bases. The CDR3 runs 15 residues. V was cut by 6 bases and J by 10 bases, with 19 bases left in between. Germline V lookup: CDR1 MNHNY, CDR2 SVGAGI (reference sequence). The CDR3, as DNA: TGTGCCAGCAGCCGAGGGACACCCGTTGAGTCACCCCTCCACTTT. This codes for CASSRGTPVESPLHF.

The chain links TRBV29-1 to TRBJ2-7; D remains ambiguous. The CDR3 totals 11 residues. The V end was cut by 4 bases, the J end by 1 base, with 5 bases between. The germline gives CDR1 SQVTM, CDR2 ANQGSEA. CDR3 bases: TGCAGCGTTGTGGCGTCCTACGAGCAGTACTTC. Amino acid sequence: CSVVASYEQYF.

This chain connects TRBV5-6 to TRBJ2-4; 9 bases are shared with TRBD2. This CDR3 contains 13 residues. V was clipped by 3 bases and J by 9 bases; unmatched bases: 4. Germline V CDR1 and CDR2: SGHDT, YYEEEE. CDR3 DNA: TGTGCCAGCAGCTCGCGGGAGGGCGGCATTCAGTACTTC. The encoded protein is CASSSREGGIQYF.